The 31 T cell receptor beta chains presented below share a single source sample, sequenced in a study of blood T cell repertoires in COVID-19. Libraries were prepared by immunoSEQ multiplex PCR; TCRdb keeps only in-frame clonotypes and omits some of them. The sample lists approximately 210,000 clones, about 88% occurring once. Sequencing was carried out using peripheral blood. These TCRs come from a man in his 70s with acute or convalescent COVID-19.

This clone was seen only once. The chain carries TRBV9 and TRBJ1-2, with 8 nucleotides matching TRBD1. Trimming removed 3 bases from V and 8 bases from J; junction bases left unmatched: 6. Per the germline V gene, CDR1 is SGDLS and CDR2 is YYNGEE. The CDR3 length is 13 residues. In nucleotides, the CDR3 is TGTGCCAGCAGCGCCCAACAGGGGGGGGGCTACACCTTC. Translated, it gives CASSAQQGGGYTF.

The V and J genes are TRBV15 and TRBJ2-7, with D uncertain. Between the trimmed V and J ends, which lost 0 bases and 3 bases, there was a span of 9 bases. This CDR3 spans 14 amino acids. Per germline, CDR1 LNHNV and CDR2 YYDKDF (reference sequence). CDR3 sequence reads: CATSRDLGVYEQYF. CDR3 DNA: TGTGCCACCAGCAGAGATCTTGGAGTCTACGAGCAGTACTTC. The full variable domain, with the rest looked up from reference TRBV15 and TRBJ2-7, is DAMVIQNPRYQVTQFGKPVTLSCSQTLNHNVMYWYQQKSSQAPKLLFHYYDKDFNNEADTPDNFQSRRPNTSFCFLDIRSPGLGDTAMYLCATSRDLGVYEQYFGPGTRLTVT.

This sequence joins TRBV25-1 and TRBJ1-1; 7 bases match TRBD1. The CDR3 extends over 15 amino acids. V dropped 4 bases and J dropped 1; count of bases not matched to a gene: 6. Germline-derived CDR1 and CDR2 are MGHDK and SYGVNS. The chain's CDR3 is CASSGGGAWNTEAFF. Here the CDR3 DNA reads TGTGCCAGCAGTGGAGGGGGCGCCTGGAACACTGAAGCTTTCTTT.

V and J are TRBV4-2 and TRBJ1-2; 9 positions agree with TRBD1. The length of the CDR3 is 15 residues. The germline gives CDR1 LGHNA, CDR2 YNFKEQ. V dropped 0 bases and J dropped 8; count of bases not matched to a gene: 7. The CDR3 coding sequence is TGTGCCAGCAGCCAAGACGCGGGACAGGGTATAGGCTACACCTTC. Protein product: CASSQDAGQGIGYTF.

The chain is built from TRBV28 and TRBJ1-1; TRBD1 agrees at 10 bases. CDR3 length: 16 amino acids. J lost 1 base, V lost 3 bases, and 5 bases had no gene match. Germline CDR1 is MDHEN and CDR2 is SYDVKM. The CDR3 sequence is CASSFDRGRSNTEAFF. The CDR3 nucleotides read TGTGCCAGCAGTTTCGACAGGGGGCGGTCGAACACTGAAGCTTTCTTT.

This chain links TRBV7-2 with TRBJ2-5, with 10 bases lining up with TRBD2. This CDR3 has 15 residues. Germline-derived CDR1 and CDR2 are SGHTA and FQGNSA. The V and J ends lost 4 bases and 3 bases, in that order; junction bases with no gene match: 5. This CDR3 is CASSSSGRREETQYF. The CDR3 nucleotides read TGTGCCAGCAGCTCTAGCGGGAGAAGGGAAGAGACCCAGTACTTC.

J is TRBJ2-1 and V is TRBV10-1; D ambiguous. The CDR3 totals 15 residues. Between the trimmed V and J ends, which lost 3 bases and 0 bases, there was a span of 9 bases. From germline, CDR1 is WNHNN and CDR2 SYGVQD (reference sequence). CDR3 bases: TGCGCCAGCAGTGATCCGTCAGTCTCCTACAATGAGCAGTTCTTC. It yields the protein CASSDPSVSYNEQFF.

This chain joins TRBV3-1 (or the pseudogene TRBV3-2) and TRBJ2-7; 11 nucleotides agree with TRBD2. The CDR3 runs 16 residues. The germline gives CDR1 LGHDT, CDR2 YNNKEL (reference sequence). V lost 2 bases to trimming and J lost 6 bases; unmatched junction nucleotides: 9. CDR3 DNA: TGTGCCAGCAGCCAATCTAGCGGGAGGTTCCGTCCCGAGCAGTACTTC. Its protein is CASSQSSGRFRPEQYF.

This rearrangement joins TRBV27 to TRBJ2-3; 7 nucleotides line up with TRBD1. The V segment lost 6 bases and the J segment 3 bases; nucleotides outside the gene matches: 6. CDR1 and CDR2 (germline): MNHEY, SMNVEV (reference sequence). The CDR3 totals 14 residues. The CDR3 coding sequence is TGTGCCAGCAGACCCCTGGACAGGACAGATACGCAGTATTTT. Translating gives CASRPLDRTDTQYF.

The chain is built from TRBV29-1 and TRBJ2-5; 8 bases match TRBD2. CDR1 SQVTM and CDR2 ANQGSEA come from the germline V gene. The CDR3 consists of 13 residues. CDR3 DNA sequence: TGCAGTTCTGGGCACGGGGGGGGAGAGACCCAGTACTTC. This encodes CSSGHGGGETQYF.

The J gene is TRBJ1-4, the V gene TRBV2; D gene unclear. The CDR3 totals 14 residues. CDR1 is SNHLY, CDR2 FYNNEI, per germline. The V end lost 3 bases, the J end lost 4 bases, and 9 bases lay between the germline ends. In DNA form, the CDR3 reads TGTGCCAGCAGTGACCAGTTTATTAATGAAAAACTGTTTTTT. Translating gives CASSDQFINEKLFF.

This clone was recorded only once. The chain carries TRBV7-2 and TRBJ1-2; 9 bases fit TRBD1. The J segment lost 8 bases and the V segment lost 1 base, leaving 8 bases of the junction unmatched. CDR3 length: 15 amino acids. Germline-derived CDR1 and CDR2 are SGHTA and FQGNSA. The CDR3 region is CASSLGTGGAWGYTF. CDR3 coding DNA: TGTGCCAGCAGCTTAGGAACAGGGGGCGCCTGGGGCTACACCTTC.

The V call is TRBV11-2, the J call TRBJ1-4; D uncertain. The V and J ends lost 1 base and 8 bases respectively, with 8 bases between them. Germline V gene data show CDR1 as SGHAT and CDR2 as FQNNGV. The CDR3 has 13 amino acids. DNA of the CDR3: TGTGCCAGCAGCTTAGCGGTCTCCGAAAAACTGTTTTTT. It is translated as CASSLAVSEKLFF. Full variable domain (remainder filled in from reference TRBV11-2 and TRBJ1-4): EAGVAQSPRYKIIEKRQSVAFWCNPISGHATLYWYQQILGQGPKLLIQFQNNGVVDDSQLPKDRFSAERLKGVDSTLKIQPAKLEDSAVYLCASSLAVSEKLFFGSGTQLSVL.

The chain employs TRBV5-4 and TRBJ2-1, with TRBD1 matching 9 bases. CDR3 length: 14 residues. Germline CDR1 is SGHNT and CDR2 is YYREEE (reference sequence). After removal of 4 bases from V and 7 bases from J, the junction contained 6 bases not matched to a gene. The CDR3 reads CASSPGGTGNEQFF. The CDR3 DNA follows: TGTGCCAGCAGCCCCGGGGGGACAGGGAATGAGCAGTTCTTC.

CDR3 protein: CASSLSPGAGGELFF. The DNA for the CDR3 is TGTGCCAGCAGTTTATCTCCAGGGGCAGGCGGGGAGCTGTTTTTT. The chain recombines TRBV28 with TRBJ2-2, with D possibly matching TRBD1 (6 bases). Germline V lookup: CDR1 MDHEN, CDR2 SYDVKM. The CDR3 runs 15 residues. V was pared by 1 base and J by 7 bases, with 13 bases between.

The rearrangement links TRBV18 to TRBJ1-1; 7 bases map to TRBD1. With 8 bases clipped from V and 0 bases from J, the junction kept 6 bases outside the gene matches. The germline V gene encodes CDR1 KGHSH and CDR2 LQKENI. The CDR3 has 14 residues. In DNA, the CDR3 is TGTGCCAGCCAAGAACAGGGGATGAACACTGAAGCTTTCTTT. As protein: CASQEQGMNTEAFF. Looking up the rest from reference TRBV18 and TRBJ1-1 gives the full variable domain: NAGVMQNPRHLVRRRGQEARLRCSPMKGHSHVYWYRQLPEEGLKFMVYLQKENIIDESGMPKERFSAEFPKEGPSILRIQQVVRGDSAAYFCASQEQGMNTEAFFGQGTRLTVV.

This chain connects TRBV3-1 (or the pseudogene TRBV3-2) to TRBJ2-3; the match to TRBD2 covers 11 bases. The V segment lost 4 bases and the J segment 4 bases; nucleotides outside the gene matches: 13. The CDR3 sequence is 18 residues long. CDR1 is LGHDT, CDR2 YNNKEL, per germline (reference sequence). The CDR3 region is CASSLTGLAGGRADTQYF. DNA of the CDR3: TGTGCCAGCAGCCTGACGGGGCTAGCGGGAGGACGGGCAGATACGCAGTATTTT.

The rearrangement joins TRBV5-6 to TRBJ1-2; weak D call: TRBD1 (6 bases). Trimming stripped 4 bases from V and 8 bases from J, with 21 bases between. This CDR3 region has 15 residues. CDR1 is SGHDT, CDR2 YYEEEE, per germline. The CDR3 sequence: CASSRRQGRVYGYTF. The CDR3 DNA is TGTGCCAGCAGCCGGAGGCAGGGGAGGGTGTACGGCTACACCTTC.

In DNA form, the CDR3 reads TGTGCCACCAGTGATCCTAACAGGAATCAGCCCCAGCATTTT. This sequence encodes CATSDPNRNQPQHF. The chain couples TRBV24-1 to TRBJ1-5; the D gene is possibly TRBD1 (5 bases). CDR3 size: 14 residues. CDR1 and CDR2 from the germline V gene are KGHDR and SFDVKD. V shed 3 bases and J shed 4 bases, with 9 bases lying between them.

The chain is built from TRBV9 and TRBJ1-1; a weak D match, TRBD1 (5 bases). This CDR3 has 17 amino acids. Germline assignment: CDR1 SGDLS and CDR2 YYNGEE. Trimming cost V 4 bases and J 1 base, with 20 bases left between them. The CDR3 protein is CASSLVLGGVKNTEAFF. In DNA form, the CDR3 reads TGTGCCAGCAGCCTCGTCCTAGGAGGGGTCAAGAACACTGAAGCTTTCTTT.

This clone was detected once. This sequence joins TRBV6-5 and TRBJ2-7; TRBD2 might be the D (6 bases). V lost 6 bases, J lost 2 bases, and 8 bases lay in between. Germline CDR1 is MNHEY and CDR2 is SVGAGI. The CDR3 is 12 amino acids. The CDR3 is CASRGGPYEQYF. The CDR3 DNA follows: TGTGCCAGCAGGGGGGGTCCCTACGAGCAGTACTTC.

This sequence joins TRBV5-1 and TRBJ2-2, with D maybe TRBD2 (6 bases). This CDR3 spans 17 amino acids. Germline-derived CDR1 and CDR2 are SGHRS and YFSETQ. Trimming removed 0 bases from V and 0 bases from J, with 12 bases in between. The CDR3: CASSLGAGGTNTGELFF. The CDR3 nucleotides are TGCGCCAGCAGCTTGGGTGCTGGCGGGACGAACACCGGGGAGCTGTTTTTT.

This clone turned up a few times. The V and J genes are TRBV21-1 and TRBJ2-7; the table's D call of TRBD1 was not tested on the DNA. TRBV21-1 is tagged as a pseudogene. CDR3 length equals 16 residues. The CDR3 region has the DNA TGTGCCAGCAGCGAGGGGGCGGGATGGGTGGATTACGAGCAGTACTTC. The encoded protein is CASSEGAGWVDYEQYF.

The CDR3 loop reads CASSESRLAGSYF. CDR3 sequence (DNA): TGTGCCAGCAGTGAAAGTCGACTAGCGGGGTCGTACTTC. The rearrangement links TRBV2 to TRBJ2-5, with TRBD2 matching 11 bases. V dropped 2 bases and J dropped 13; count of bases not matched to a gene: 6. Germline-derived CDR1 and CDR2 are SNHLY and FYNNEI. This CDR3 is built from 13 residues.

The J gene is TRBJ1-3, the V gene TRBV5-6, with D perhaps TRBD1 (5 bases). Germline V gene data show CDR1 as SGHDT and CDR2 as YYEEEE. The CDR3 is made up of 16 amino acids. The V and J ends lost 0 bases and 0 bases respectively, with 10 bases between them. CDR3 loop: CASSLDRNPSGNTIYF. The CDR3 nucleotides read TGTGCCAGCAGCTTGGACAGGAACCCCTCTGGAAACACCATATATTTT.

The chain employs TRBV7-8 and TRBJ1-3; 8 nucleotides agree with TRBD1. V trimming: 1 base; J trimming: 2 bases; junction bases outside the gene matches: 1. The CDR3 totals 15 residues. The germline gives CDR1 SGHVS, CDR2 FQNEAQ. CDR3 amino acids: CASSLGTGPGNTIYF. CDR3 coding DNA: TGTGCCAGCAGCTTAGGGACAGGGCCTGGAAACACCATATATTTT.

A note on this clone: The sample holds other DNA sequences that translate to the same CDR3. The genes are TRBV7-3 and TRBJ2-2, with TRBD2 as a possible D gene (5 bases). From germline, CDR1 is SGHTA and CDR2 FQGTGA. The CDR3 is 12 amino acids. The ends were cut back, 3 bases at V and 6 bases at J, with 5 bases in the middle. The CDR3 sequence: CASSLGAGELFF. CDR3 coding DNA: TGTGCCAGCAGCTTGGGAGCCGGGGAGCTGTTTTTT.

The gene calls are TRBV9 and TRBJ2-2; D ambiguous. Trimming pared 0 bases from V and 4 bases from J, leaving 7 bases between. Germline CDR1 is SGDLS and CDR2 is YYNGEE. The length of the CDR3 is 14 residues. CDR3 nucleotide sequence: TGTGCCAGCAGCGTAGGACACATCACCGGGGAGCTGTTTTTT. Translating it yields CASSVGHITGELFF.

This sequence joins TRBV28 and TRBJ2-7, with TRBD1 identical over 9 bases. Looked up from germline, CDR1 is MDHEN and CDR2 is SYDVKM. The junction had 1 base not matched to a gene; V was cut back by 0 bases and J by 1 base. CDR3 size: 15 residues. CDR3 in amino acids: CASSLWGTGSYEQYF. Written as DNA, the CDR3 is TGTGCCAGCAGTTTATGGGGGACAGGGTCCTACGAGCAGTACTTC.

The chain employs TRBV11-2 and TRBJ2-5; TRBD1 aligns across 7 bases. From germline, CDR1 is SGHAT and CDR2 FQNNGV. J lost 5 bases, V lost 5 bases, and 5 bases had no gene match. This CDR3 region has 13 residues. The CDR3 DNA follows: TGTGCCAGCAGCCGGGGACAGATCGAGACCCAGTACTTC. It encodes CASSRGQIETQYF.

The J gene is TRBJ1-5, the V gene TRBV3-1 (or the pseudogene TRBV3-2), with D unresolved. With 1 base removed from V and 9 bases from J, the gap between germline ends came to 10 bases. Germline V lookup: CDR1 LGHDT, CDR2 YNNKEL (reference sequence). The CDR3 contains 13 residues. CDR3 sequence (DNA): TGTGCCAGCAGCCAAGTTGAGGGTATGCCCCAGCATTTT. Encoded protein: CASSQVEGMPQHF.